The 9 T cell receptor beta chains in this list originate from one sample, sequenced in a study of Ad26.COV2.S vaccination and SARS-CoV-2 variants. The protocol was immunoSEQ multiplex PCR, while the TCRdb copy is restricted to in-frame clones and leaves out a portion. This table holds around 45,000 clones, around 83% found once. Specimen: peripheral blood, collected after recovery from COVID-19. These receptors all stem from a human donor who had recovered from COVID-19.

The chain joins TRBV25-1 to TRBJ2-5, with D unresolved. Germline CDR1 and CDR2: MGHDK and SYGVNS. The CDR3 extends over 13 amino acids. V lost 11 bases and J lost 3, with 16 bases in between. CDR3 sequence (DNA): TGTGCCTCTAGGGTAGCTGGGGAAGAGACCCAGTACTTC. As protein: CASRVAGEETQYF.

This chain uses TRBV10-3 with TRBJ1-1; TRBD1 aligns across 7 bases. The CDR3 contains 12 residues. From germline, CDR1 is ENHRY and CDR2 SYGVKD. V was pared by 11 bases and J by 1 base, with 4 bases of the junction left unmatched. The CDR3 sequence: CASRQGNTEAFF. DNA of the CDR3: TGTGCCTCCCGACAGGGGAACACTGAAGCTTTCTTT.

V gene TRBV5-5 combines with J gene TRBJ1-2; 9 positions agree with TRBD1. The germline gives CDR1 SGHKS, CDR2 YYEKEE (reference sequence). The CDR3 covers 15 residues. With 3 bases clipped from V and 8 bases from J, the junction kept 11 bases outside the gene matches. In nucleotides, the CDR3 is TGTGCCAGCAGCTCCTTTACACAGGGGGCGAAAGGCTACACCTTC. It encodes CASSSFTQGAKGYTF.

The rearrangement uses TRBV7-9 and TRBJ1-1, with 8 bases lining up with TRBD1. Germline V gene lookup returns CDR1 SEHNR and CDR2 FQNEAQ (reference sequence). The J segment lost 4 bases and the V segment lost 5 bases, leaving 9 bases of the junction unmatched. This CDR3 comprises 15 residues. CDR3 DNA sequence: TGTGCCAGCAGCCTTGACAGGGGATGGGGCACTGAAGCTTTCTTT. Translating gives CASSLDRGWGTEAFF. Drawing the rest from reference TRBV7-9 and TRBJ1-1, the complete variable domain is DTGVSQNPRHKITKRGQNVTFRCDPISEHNRLYWYRQTLGQGPEFLTYFQNEAQLEKSRLLSDRFSAERPKGSFSTLEIQRTEQGDSAMYLCASSLDRGWGTEAFFGQGTRLTVV.

This clone is a singleton in its sample. The rearrangement links TRBV4-2 to TRBJ2-7, with D perhaps matching TRBD2 (6 bases). Trimming took 0 bases from V and 5 from J, leaving 17 bases between them. Per the germline V gene, CDR1 is LGHNA and CDR2 is YNFKEQ. This CDR3 comprises 16 residues. The CDR3, as DNA: TGTGCCAGCAGCCAAGAGGTCGCGGGGTCCGGGGACGAGCAGTACTTC. Amino acids: CASSQEVAGSGDEQYF.

The rearrangement uses TRBV10-2 and TRBJ1-5, with TRBD1 identical over 7 bases. V shed 7 bases and J 4 bases; nucleotides not matched to a gene: 4. Germline CDR1 and CDR2: WSHSY and SAAADI. The CDR3 is 13 amino acids. DNA for the CDR3: TGCGCCAGCACTAGGGACAGTAATCAGCCCCAGCATTTT. It translates to CASTRDSNQPQHF.

This sequence joins TRBV7-2 and TRBJ2-2; the D is unclear. V lost 2 bases, J lost 0 bases, and 7 bases lay in between. This CDR3 has 15 amino acids. Germline loops: CDR1 SGHTA, CDR2 FQGNSA. In DNA form, the CDR3 reads TGTGCCAGCAGCTTAACCCAGGCGAACACCGGGGAGCTGTTTTTT. Protein sequence: CASSLTQANTGELFF.

The V and J genes are TRBV3-1 (or the pseudogene TRBV3-2) and TRBJ2-1; possible D gene TRBD2, 5 bases. Looked up from germline, CDR1 is LGHDT and CDR2 is YNNKEL (reference sequence). CDR3 size: 12 residues. Trimming took 6 bases from V and 9 from J, leaving 12 bases between them. CDR3 nucleotides: TGTGCCAGCAGTTATCCGGGGAGTGAGCAGTTCTTC. It translates to CASSYPGSEQFF.

The V gene is TRBV18, the J gene TRBJ1-2, with a tentative D call TRBD1 (5 bases). This CDR3 comprises 13 residues. Trimming took 4 bases from V and 6 from J, leaving 12 bases between them. Germline values: CDR1 KGHSH, CDR2 LQKENI. The chain's CDR3 is CASSQLQGDGYTF. The CDR3 DNA reads as TGTGCCAGCTCACAACTCCAGGGTGATGGCTACACCTTC.